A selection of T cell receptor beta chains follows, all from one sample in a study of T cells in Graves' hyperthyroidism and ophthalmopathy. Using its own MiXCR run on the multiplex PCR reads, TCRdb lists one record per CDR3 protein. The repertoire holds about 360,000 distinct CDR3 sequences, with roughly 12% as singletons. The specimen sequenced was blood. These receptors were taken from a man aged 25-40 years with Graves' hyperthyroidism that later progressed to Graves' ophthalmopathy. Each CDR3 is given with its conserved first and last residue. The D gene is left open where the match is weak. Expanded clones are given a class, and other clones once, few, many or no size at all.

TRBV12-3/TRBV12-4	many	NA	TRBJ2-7	TGTGCCAGCAGTTTGGAAGGCAGGGCGAACTCCTACGAGCAGTACTTC	CASSLEGRANSYEQYF
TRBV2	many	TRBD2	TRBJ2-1	TGTGCCAGCAGTGAATGGACTAGCGGGTTGTACAATGAGCAGTTCTTC	CASSEWTSGLYNEQFF
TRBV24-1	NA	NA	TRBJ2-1	TGTGCCACCAGTGATTGGGCAGGAGAGTACAATGAGCAGTTCTTC	CATSDWAGEYNEQFF
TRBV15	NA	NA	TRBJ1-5	TGTGCCACCAGCAGGGACATCCCAGGGGGCAATCAGCCCCAGCATTTT	CATSRDIPGGNQPQHF
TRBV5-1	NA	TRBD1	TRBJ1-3	TGCGCCAGCAGCCTGGGGGGACAGCGATATGGAAACACCATATATTTT	CASSLGGQRYGNTIYF
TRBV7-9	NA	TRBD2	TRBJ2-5	TGTGCCAGCAGCCAACTACCCCTAGCGGGGGCCCAAGAGACCCAGTACTTC	CASSQLPLAGAQETQYF
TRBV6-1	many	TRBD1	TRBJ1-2	TGTGCCAGCAGTCACCAAGGGACAGGGGGTGTTGGCTACACCTTC	CASSHQGTGGVGYTF
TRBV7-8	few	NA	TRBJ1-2	TGTGCCAGCAGCCCCCGGGCCGAAGCTAACTATGGCTACACCTTC	CASSPRAEANYGYTF
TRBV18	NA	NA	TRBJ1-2	TGTGCCAGCTCACGGTCGAGGGGCTATGGCTACACCTTC	CASSRSRGYGYTF
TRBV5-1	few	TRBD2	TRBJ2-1	TGCGCCAGCAGCTTTGGCGGGGGGGCTTTAAATGAGCAGTTCTTC	CASSFGGGALNEQFF
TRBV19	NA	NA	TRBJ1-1	TGTGCCAGTAGTCCCCGACAGACTGAAGCTTTCTTT	CASSPRQTEAFF
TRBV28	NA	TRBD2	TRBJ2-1	TGTGCCAGCAGTCTCGGGACTAGCGGCTACAATGAGCAGTTCTTC	CASSLGTSGYNEQFF
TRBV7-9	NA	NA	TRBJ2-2	TGTGCCAGCAGCCACGGGACGGGGTTGAACACCGGGGAGCTGTTTTTT	CASSHGTGLNTGELFF
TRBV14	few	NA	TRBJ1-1	TGTGCCAGCAGCCGAGCCCTCAGGGGAGCTACTGAAGCTTTCTTT	CASSRALRGATEAFF
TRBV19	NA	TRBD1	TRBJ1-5	TGTGCCAGTAAACCCCGGACAGGGGGCGAGAGCAATCAGCCCCAGCATTTT	CASKPRTGGESNQPQHF
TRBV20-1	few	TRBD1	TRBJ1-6	TGCAGTGCTAGAGAGGTAGACAGGGAGGTTAATTCACCCCTCCACTTT	CSAREVDREVNSPLHF
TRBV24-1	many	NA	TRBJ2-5	TGTGCCACACAAGGGAGAGTGCAAGAGACCCAGTACTTC	CATQGRVQETQYF
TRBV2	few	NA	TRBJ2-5	TGTGCCAGCAGTGAAAATCGTGAGACCCAGTACTTC	CASSENRETQYF
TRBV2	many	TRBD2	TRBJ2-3	TGTGCCAGCAGAGCTCTGACTAGCGGGGGGACAGATACGCAGTATTTT	CASRALTSGGTDTQYF
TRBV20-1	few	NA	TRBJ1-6	TGCAGTGCTCCGGTAGTATATAATTCACCCCTCCACTTT	CSAPVVYNSPLHF
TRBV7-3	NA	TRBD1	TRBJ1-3	TGTGCCAGCAGCTTATACGGACAGGGGAGCTCTGGAAACACCATATATTTT	CASSLYGQGSSGNTIYF
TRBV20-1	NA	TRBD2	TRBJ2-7	TGCAGCCAGACTAGCGGGGAGCCCTACGAGCAGTACTTC	CSQTSGEPYEQYF
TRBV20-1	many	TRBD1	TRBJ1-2	TGCAGTGCTAGGGGGACAGGGGTTAGCTATGGCTACACCTTC	CSARGTGVSYGYTF
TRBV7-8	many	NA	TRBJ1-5	TGTGCCAGCAGCTTATTGAGGAATCAGCCCCAGCATTTT	CASSLLRNQPQHF
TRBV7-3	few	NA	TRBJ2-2	TGTGCCAGCAGCTTAAACGCCGGGGAGCTGTTTTTT	CASSLNAGELFF
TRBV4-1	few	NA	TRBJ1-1	TGCGCCAGCAGCCAACACGTGAACACTGAAGCTTTCTTT	CASSQHVNTEAFF
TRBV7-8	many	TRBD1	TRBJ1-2	TGTGCCAGCAGCCCAGGAGGACAGGGGGACTATGGCTACACCTTC	CASSPGGQGDYGYTF
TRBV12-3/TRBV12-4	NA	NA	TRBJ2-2	TGTGCCAGCAGTCGTTTTGGGGGGAGTGACACCGGGGAGCTGTTTTTT	CASSRFGGSDTGELFF
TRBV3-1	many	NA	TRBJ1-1	TGTGCCAGCAGCCAAGAGGGGGGGAACACTGAAGCTTTCTTT	CASSQEGGNTEAFF
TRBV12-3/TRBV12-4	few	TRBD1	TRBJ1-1	TGTGCCAGCACCCGGACAGGGCGGACTGAAGCTTTCTTT	CASTRTGRTEAFF
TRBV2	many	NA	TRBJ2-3	TGTGCCAGCAGGTTGTGGGATACGCAGTATTTT	CASRLWDTQYF
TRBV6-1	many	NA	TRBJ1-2	TGTGCCAGCAGTGAAGCGGGGCAGATCTATGGCTACACCTTC	CASSEAGQIYGYTF
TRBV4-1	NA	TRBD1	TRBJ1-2	TGCGCCAGCAGCCTTTCCGGGACAGGGGGAAGTGGCTACACCTTC	CASSLSGTGGSGYTF
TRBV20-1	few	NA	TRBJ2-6	TGCAGTGCGGACGACAGGCCTTATAGTTCTGGGGCCAACGTCCTGACTTTC	CSADDRPYSSGANVLTF
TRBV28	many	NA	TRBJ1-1	TGTGCCAGCAGGGGGGGAATGGGAACTGAAGCTTTCTTT	CASRGGMGTEAFF
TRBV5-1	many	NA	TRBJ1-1	TGCGCCAGCAGCTATCTATACAACACTGAAGCTTTCTTT	CASSYLYNTEAFF
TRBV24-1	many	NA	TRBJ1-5	TGTGCCACCCGGGCCACGGGCAATCAGCCCCAGCATTTT	CATRATGNQPQHF
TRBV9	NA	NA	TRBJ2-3	TGTGCCAGCAGCGTAGCCACCACAGATACGCAGTATTTT	CASSVATTDTQYF
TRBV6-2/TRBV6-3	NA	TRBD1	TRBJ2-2	TGTGCCAGCAGTTACGGACAGGAAGACACCGGGGAGCTGTTTTTT	CASSYGQEDTGELFF
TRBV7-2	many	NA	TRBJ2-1	TGTGCCAGCAGCTTAGTCCGGCGGGGGCAAGGGGACAATGAGCAGTTCTTC	CASSLVRRGQGDNEQFF
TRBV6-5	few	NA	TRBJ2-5	TGTGCCAGCAGTTACAACGAGCAAGAGACCCAGTACTTC	CASSYNEQETQYF
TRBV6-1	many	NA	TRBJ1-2	TGTGCCAGCAGTCAATCAGACGTTTTCTATGGCTACACCTTC	CASSQSDVFYGYTF
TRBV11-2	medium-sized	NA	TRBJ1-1	TGTGCCAGCAGCTTAAGGCTACACTTGAACACTGAAGCTTTCTTT	CASSLRLHLNTEAFF
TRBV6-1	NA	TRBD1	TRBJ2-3	TGTTCCAGCAGTGAGGGACAGGGGGCCTGGGATACGCAGTATTTT	CSSSEGQGAWDTQYF
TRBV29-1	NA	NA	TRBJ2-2	TGCAGCGCCGAAGGGCAGGGAGAAGGCGGGGAGCTGTTTTTT	CSAEGQGEGGELFF
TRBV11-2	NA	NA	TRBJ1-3	TGTGCCAGCAGCTTTCCCGGGGGGGGATCAGCTGGAAACACCATATATTTT	CASSFPGGGSAGNTIYF
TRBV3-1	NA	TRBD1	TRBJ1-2	TGTGCCAGCAGCCTAACCGGGACAGGGGCAGACTATGGCTACACCTTC	CASSLTGTGADYGYTF
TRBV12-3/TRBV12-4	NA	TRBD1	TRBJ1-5	TGTGCCAGCAGTTTAAACAGGGGGCATCAGCCCCAGCATTTT	CASSLNRGHQPQHF
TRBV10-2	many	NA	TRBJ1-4	TGCGCCAGCTCGAGACAGAGAAATGAAAAACTGTTTTTT	CASSRQRNEKLFF
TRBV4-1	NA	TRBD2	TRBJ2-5	TGCGCCAGCAGCCAAGATCGGGGGGGGCGAGGAGAGACCCAGTACTTC	CASSQDRGGRGETQYF
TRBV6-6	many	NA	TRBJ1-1	TGTGCCAGCAGTTACAATAGCCAGGGCGAAGCTTTCTTT	CASSYNSQGEAFF
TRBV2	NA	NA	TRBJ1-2	TGTGCCAGCATGACCTATGGCTACACCTTC	CASMTYGYTF
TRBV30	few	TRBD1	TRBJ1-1	TGTGCCTGGACAAGGACAGGGTTTGAAGCTTTCTTT	CAWTRTGFEAFF
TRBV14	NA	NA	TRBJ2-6	TGTGCCAGCAGCCAAGCATGGGGCTCTGGGGCCAACGTCCTGACTTTC	CASSQAWGSGANVLTF
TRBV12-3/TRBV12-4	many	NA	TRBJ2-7	TGTGCCAGCAGCTGGACTTTTTACGAGCAGTACTTC	CASSWTFYEQYF
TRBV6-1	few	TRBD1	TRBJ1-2	TGTGCCGCGACAACCCAGGGGGCGCATGGCTACACCTTC	CAATTQGAHGYTF
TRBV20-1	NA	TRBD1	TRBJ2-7	TGCAGTGCTAGAAGCTACAGGGGACCTTACGAGCAGTACTTC	CSARSYRGPYEQYF